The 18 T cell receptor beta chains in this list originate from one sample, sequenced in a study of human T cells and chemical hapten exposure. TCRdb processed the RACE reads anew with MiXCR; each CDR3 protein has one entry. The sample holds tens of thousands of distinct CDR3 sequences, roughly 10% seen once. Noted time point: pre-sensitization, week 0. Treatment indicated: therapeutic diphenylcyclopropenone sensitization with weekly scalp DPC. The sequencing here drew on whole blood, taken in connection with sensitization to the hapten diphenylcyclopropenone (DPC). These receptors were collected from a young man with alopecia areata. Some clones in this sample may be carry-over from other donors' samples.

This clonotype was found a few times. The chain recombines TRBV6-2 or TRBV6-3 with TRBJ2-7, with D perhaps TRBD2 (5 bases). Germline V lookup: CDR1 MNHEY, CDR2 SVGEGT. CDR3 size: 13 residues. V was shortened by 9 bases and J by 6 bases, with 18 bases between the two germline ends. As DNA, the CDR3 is TGTGCCAGGAGGGAACCCTTTTTGTCCGAGCAGTACGTC. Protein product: CARREPFLSEQYV.

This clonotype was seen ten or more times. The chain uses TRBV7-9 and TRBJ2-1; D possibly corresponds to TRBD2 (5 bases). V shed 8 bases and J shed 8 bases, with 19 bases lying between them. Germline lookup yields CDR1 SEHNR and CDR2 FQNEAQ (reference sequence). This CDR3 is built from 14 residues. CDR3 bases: TGTGCCAGCGAATGGCCCGGGATTGAGCATGAGCAGTTCTTC. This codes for CASEWPGIEHEQFF.

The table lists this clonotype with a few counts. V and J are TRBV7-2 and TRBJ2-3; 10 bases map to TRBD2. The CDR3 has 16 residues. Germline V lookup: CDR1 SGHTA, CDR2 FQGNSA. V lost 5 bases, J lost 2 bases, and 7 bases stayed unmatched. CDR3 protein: CASSPRAGGFTDTQYF. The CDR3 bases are TGTGCCAGCAGCCCTCGAGCGGGAGGGTTCACAGATACGCAGTATTTT.

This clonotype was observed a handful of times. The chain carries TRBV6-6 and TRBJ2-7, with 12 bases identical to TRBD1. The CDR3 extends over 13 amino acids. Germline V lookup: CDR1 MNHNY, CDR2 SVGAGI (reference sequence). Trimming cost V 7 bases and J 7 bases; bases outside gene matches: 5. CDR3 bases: TGTGCCAGCACCGGGACAGGGGGCATGGAGCAGTACGTC. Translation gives CASTGTGGMEQYV.

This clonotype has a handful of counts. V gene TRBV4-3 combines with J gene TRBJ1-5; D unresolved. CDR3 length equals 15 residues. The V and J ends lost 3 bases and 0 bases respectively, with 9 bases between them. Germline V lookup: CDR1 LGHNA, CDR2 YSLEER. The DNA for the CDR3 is TGCGCCAGCAGCCAGCAAAGATATAGCAATCAGCCCCAGCATTTT. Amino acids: CASSQQRYSNQPQHF.

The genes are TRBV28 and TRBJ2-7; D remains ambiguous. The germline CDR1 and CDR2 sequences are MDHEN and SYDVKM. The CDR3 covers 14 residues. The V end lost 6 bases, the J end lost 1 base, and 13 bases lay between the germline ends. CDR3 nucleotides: TGTGCCAGCAGGCTCCGGGCCTCGTCCTACGAGCAGTACGTC. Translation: CASRLRASSYEQYV.

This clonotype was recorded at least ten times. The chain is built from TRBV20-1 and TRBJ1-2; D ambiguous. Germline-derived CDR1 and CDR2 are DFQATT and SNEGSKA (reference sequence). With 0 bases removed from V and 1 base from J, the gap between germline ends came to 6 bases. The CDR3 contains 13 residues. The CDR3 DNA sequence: TGCAGTGCTAGAGAAGGATTTAACTATGGCTACACCTTC. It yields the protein CSAREGFNYGYTF.

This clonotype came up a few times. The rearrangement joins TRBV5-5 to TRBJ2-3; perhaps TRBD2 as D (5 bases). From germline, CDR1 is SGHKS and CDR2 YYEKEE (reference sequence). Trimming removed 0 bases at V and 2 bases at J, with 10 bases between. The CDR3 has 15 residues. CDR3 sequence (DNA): TGTGCCAGCAGCTTGGGGGAGAGCTCCACAGATACGCAGTATTTT. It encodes CASSLGESSTDTQYF.

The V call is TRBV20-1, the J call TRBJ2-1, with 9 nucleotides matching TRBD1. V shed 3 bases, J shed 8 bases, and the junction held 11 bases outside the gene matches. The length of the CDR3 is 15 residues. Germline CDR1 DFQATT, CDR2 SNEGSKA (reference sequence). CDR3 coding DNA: TGCAGTGCTAGTTTACTGGACAGGGGAGGTGATGAGCAGTTCTTC. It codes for CSASLLDRGGDEQFF.

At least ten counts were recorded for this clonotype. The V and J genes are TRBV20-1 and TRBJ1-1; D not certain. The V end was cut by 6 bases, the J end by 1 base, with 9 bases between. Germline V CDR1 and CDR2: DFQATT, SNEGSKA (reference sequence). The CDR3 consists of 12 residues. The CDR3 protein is CSALRGNTEAFF. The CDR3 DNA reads TGCAGTGCCTTGAGAGGGAACACTGAAGCTTTCTTT.

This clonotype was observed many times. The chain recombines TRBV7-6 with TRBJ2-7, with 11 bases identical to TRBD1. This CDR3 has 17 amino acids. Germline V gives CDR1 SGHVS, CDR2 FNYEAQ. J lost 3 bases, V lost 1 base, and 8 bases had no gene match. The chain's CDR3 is CASSLGTGGAGIYEQYV. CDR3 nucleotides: TGTGCCAGCAGCTTAGGGACAGGGGGCGCAGGGATCTACGAGCAGTACGTC.

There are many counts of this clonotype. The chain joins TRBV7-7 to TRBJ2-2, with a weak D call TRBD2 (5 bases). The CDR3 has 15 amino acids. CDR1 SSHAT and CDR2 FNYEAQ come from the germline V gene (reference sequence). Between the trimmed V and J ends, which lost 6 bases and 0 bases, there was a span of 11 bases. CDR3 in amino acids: CASRPTSSNTGELFF. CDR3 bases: TGTGCCAGCAGGCCCACTAGTTCGAACACCGGGGAGCTGTTTTTT.

This CDR3 is CASSNSHQETQYF. The CDR3 coding sequence is TGTGCCAGCAGCAACTCGCACCAAGAGACCCAGTACTTC. This chain connects TRBV7-6 to TRBJ2-5; D gene unclear. In germline, CDR1 is SGHVS, CDR2 FNYEAQ. With 5 bases removed from V and 0 bases from J, the gap between germline ends came to 7 bases. The CDR3 sequence is 13 residues long.

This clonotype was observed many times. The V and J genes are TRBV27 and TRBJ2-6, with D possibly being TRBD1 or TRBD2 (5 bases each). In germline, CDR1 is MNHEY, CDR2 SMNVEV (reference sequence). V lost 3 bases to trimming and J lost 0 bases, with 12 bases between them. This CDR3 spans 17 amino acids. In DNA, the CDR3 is TGTGCCAGCAGTTTCAGCCGAGGGGCCTCTGGGGCCAACGTCCTGACTTTC. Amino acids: CASSFSRGASGANVLTF.

This CDR3 is CSVAPGNEQFF. In DNA form, the CDR3 reads TGCAGCGTTGCTCCAGGCAATGAGCAGTTCTTC. The V gene is TRBV29-1, the J gene TRBJ2-1, with D hard to call. There are 11 residues in the CDR3. CDR1 is SQVTM, CDR2 ANQGSEA, per germline. Trimming left V 4 bases short and J 6 bases short, with 7 bases between.

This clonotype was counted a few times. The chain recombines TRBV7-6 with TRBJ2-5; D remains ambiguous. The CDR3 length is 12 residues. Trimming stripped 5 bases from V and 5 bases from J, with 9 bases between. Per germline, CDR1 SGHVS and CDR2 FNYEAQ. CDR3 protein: CASSRTAETQYF. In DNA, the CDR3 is TGTGCCAGCAGCCGCACTGCGGAGACCCAGTACTTC.

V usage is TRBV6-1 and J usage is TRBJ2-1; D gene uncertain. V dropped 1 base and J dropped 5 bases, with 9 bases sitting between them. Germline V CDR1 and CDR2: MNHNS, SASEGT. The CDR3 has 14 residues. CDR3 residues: CASSEGLANNEQFF. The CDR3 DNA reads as TGTGCCAGCAGTGAAGGGCTCGCTAACAATGAGCAGTTCTTC.

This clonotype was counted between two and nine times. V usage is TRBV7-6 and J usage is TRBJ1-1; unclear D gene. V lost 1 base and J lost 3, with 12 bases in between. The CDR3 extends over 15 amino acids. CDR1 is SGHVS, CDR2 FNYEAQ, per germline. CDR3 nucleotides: TGTGCCAGCAGCTTAGGGGCAGGACCAGACACTGAAGCTTTCTTT. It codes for CASSLGAGPDTEAFF.